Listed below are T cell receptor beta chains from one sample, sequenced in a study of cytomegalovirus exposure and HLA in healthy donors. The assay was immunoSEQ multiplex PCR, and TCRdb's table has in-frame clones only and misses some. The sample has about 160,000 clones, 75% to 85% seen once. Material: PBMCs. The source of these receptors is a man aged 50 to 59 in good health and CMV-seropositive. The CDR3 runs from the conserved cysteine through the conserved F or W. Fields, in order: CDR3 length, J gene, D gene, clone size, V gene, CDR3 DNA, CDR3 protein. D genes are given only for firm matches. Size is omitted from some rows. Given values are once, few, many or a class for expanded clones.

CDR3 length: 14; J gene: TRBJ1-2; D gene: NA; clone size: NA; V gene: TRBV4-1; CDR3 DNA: TGCGCCAGCAGCCCCGCCGGAGGGTACTATGGCTACACCTTC; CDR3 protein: CASSPAGGYYGYTF
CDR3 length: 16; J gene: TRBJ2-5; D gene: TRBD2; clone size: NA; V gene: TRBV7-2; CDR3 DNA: TGTGCCAGCAGCTTCCATCGCGGGGGGACACAAGAGACCCAGTACTTC; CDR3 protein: CASSFHRGGTQETQYF
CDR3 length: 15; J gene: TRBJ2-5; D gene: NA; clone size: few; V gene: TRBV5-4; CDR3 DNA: TGTGCCAGCAGCCAGGGCGCCAGGTCTCAAGAGACCCAGTACTTC; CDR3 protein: CASSQGARSQETQYF
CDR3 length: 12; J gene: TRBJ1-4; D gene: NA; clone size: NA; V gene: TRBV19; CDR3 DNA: TGTGCCAGTAGTATTGAGAGGGAAAAACTGTTTTTT; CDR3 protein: CASSIEREKLFF
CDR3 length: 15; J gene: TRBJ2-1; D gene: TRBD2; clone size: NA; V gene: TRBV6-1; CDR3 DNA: TGTGCCAGCAGTGAACTAGCGGGAGTGTACAATGAGCAGTTCTTC; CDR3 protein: CASSELAGVYNEQFF
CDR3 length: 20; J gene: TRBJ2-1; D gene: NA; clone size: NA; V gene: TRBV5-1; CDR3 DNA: TGCGCCAGCAGCTGGACGCGGGGGCAGCTCTCTTCATACGGCGGGAATGAGCAGTTCTTC; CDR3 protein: CASSWTRGQLSSYGGNEQFF
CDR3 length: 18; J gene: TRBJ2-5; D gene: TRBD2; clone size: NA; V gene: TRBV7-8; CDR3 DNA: TGTGCCAGCAGCTTAGAGTTAGCGGGAGGGACCCACCAAGAGACCCAGTACTTC; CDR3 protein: CASSLELAGGTHQETQYF
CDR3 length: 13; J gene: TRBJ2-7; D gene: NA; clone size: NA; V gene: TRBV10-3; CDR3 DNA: TGTGCCATCCTCAGGGGTAATACCTACGAGCAGTACTTC; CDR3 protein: CAILRGNTYEQYF
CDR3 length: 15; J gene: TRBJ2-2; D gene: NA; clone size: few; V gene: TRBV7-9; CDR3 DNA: TGTGCCAGCAGCTTAGAGGGAGTGCACACCGGGGAGCTGTTTTTT; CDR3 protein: CASSLEGVHTGELFF
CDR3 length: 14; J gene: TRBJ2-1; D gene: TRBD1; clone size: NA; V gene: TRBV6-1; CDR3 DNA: TGTGCCAGCAGAGGGACAGGGGGGATCAATGAGCAGTTCTTC; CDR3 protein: CASRGTGGINEQFF
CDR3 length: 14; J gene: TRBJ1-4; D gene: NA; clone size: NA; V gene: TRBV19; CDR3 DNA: TGTGCCAGTAGTCCACGCCTAACGCGGGAAAAACTGTTTTTT; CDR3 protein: CASSPRLTREKLFF
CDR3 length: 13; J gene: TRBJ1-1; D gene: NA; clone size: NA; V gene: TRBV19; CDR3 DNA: TGTGCCAGTAGTATAGTACAGGGCACTGAAGCTTTCTTT; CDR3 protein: CASSIVQGTEAFF
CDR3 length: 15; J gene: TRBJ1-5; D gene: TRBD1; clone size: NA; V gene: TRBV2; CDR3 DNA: TGTGCCAGCAGGTTGGGACAGGCTAGCAATCAGCCCCAGCATTTT; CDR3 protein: CASRLGQASNQPQHF
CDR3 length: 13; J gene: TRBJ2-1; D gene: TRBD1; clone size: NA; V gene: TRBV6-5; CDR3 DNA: TGTGCCAGCAGTCACGACAGGGGTGGTGAGCAGTTCTTC; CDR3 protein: CASSHDRGGEQFF
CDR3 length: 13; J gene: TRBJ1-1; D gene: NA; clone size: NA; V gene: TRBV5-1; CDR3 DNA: TGCGCCAGCAGCTCACAGATGAACACTGAAGCTTTCTTT; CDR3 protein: CASSSQMNTEAFF
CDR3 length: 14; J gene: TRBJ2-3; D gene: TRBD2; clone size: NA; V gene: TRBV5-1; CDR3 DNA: TGCGCCAGCAGCCGGAGCGGGAACACAGATACGCAGTATTTT; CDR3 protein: CASSRSGNTDTQYF
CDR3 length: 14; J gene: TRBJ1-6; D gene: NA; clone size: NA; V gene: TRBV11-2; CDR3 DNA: TGTGCCAGCACCAACAGGGTCTATAATTCACCCCTCCACTTT; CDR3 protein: CASTNRVYNSPLHF
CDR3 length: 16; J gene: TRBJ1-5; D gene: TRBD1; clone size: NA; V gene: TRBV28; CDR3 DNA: TGTGCCAGCACCCGTGGGTGGCAGGGGGGCAATCAGCCCCAGCATTTT; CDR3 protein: CASTRGWQGGNQPQHF
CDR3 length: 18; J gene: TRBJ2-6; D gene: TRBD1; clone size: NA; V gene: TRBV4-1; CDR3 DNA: TGCGCCAGCAGCCAAGATAGGCAGGGGGCGCTGGGGGCCAACGTCCTGACTTTC; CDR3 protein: CASSQDRQGALGANVLTF
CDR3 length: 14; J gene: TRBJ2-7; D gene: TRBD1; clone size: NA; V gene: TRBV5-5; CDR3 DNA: TGTGCCAGCAGCCAGGGACAGGCGGACTACGAGCAGTACTTC; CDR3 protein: CASSQGQADYEQYF
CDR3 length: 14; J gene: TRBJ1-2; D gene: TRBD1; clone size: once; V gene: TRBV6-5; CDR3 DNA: TGTGCCAGCAGCTACGGGACAGGGGGTTCTGGCTACACCTTC; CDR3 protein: CASSYGTGGSGYTF
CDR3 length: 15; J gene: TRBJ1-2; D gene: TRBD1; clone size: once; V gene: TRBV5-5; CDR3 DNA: TGTGCCAGCAACTCAGGGACAGGGGGCGCACAAAGCAACACCTTC; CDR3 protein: CASNSGTGGAQSNTF
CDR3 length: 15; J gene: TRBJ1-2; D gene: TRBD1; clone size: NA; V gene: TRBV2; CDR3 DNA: TGTGCCAGCAGTGAAACGGGACAGGGGGCCTCTGGCTACACCTTC; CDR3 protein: CASSETGQGASGYTF
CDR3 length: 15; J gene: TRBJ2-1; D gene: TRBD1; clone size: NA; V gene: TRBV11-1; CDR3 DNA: TGTGCCAGCAGTACTGGGACAGTCTCCTACAATGAGCAGTTCTTC; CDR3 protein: CASSTGTVSYNEQFF
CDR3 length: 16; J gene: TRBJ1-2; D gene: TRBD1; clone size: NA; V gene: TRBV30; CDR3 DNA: TGTGCCCTGGGGGGGACAGGGGGCGGTACGCCCTATGGCTACACCTTC; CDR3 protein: CALGGTGGGTPYGYTF
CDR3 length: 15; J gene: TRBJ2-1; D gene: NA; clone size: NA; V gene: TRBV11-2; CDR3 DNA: TGTGCCAGCAGCCCCAGCGTCTTCGCCTACAATGAGCAGTTCTTC; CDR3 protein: CASSPSVFAYNEQFF
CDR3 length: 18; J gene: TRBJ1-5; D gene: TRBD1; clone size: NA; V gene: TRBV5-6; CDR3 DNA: TGTGCCAGCAGCTCAACCTCAGGGGGCGCGGGAAGCAATCAGCCCCAGCATTTT; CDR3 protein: CASSSTSGGAGSNQPQHF
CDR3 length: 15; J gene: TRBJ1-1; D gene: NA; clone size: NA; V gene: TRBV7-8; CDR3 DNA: TGTGCCAGCAGCCGTACCAGGGGAGCGAACACTGAAGCTTTCTTT; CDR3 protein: CASSRTRGANTEAFF
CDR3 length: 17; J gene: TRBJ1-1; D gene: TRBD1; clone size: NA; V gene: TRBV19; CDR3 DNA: TGTGCCAGTAGTATAGCCCGGACAGGGGGCGTGAACACTGAAGCTTTCTTT; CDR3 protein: CASSIARTGGVNTEAFF
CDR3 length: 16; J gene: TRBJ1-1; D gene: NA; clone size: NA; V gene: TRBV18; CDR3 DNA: TGTGCCAGCTCACGATCCCCGACAGAAATGAACACTGAAGCTTTCTTT; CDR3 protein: CASSRSPTEMNTEAFF